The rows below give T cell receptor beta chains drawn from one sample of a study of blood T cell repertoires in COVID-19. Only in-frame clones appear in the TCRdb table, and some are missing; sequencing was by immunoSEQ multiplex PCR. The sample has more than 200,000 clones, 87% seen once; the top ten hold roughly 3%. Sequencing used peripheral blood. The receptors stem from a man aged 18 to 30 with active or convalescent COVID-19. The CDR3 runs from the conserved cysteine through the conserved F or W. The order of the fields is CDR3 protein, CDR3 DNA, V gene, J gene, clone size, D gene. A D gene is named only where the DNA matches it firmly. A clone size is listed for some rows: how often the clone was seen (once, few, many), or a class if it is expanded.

CASSNSGNQPQHF	TGTGCCAGCAGCAATAGCGGCAATCAGCCCCAGCATTTT	TRBV13	TRBJ1-5	.	.
CASSLGRQNRDRDNYGYTF	TGTGCCAGCAGCTTGGGGAGACAAAACCGGGACAGGGATAACTATGGCTACACCTTC	TRBV5-4	TRBJ1-2	.	TRBD1
CASSPNRGSYGYTF	TGCGCCAGCAGCCCTAACAGGGGTAGTTATGGCTACACCTTC	TRBV5-1	TRBJ1-2	.	TRBD1
CASSLDRVGTRPEAFF	TGTGCCAGCAGCTTAGATCGGGTAGGGACAAGACCTGAAGCTTTCTTT	TRBV11-2	TRBJ1-1	.	.
CASSLGAYGYTF	TGTGCCAGCAGTTTGGGGGCCTATGGCTACACCTTC	TRBV12-3/TRBV12-4	TRBJ1-2	.	.
CASRTLRGFSYEQYF	TGTGCCAGCAGGACCCTCCGGGGGTTCTCCTACGAGCAGTACTTC	TRBV27	TRBJ2-7	.	.
CASSIVRHFARYNEQFF	TGTGCCAGCAGCATAGTCCGCCATTTCGCCCGATACAATGAGCAGTTCTTC	TRBV28	TRBJ2-1	.	.
CAGSLRDSEQGEEGNTIYF	TGTGCCGGCTCCTTAAGAGATAGTGAACAGGGTGAAGAGGGAAACACCATATATTTT	TRBV3-1/TRBV3-2	TRBJ1-3	.	.
CASSFFGSGNEKLFF	TGTGCCAGCAGCTTTTTCGGTTCGGGAAATGAAAAACTGTTTTTT	TRBV13	TRBJ1-4	.	.
CASSPDRTYGYTF	TGCGCCAGCAGCCCGGACAGGACCTATGGCTACACCTTC	TRBV5-1	TRBJ1-2	.	TRBD1
CASSFHRPIYGYTF	TGTGCCAGCAGTTTTCACAGGCCAATCTATGGCTACACCTTC	TRBV28	TRBJ1-2	.	.
CASGPNQPQHF	TGTGCCAGCGGGCCGAATCAGCCCCAGCATTTT	TRBV27	TRBJ1-5	many	.
CAISAARETGELFF	TGTGCCATCAGTGCGGCACGGGAAACCGGGGAGCTGTTTTTT	TRBV10-3	TRBJ2-2	.	.
CAISETLGGAGGQDTQYF	TGTGCCATCAGTGAGACCCTGGGGGGAGCGGGGGGACAAGATACGCAGTATTTT	TRBV10-3	TRBJ2-3	few	TRBD2
CATSREAGSPDTQYF	TGTGCCACCAGCAGAGAGGCAGGGTCCCCAGATACGCAGTATTTT	TRBV15	TRBJ2-3	.	.
CATSRDIPGLLRSSYNEQFF	TGTGCCACCAGCAGAGACATACCGGGACTCCTCCGGAGCTCCTACAATGAGCAGTTCTTC	TRBV15	TRBJ2-1	once	.
CASSMTPDRGGGEKLFF	TGTGCCAGTAGTATGACCCCGGACAGGGGAGGAGGAGAAAAACTGTTTTTT	TRBV19	TRBJ1-4	.	TRBD1
CASSLKLSGQDTQYF	TGTGCCAGCAGCTTGAAACTTAGTGGTCAAGATACGCAGTATTTT	TRBV5-4	TRBJ2-3	.	.
CASSLGRLAGSGANVLTF	TGTGCCAGCAGCTTAGGCAGACTAGCGGGATCAGGGGCCAACGTCCTGACTTTC	TRBV7-9	TRBJ2-6	.	TRBD2
CASSPSAGPDLRVRTEAFF	TGTGCCAGCTCACCTAGTGCAGGGCCAGACCTCAGGGTACGAACTGAAGCTTTCTTT	TRBV18	TRBJ1-1	.	.
CASSLQGGGETQYF	TGTGCCAGCAGCTTACAGGGCGGCGGGGAGACCCAGTACTTC	TRBV5-4	TRBJ2-5	.	.
CASSYGQGLRTGELFF	TGTGCCAGCAGTTACGGGCAGGGACTACGCACCGGGGAGCTGTTTTTT	TRBV6-5	TRBJ2-2	.	TRBD2
CASSVKGTLTEAFF	TGTGCCAGCAGCGTAAAGGGGACATTAACTGAAGCTTTCTTT	TRBV9	TRBJ1-1	.	.